This T cell receptor (beta chain) was identified during a study of spatial heterogeneity in lung cancer. Study-wide background: Raw-read counts averaged over ten per unique TCR and UMI combination.

The CDR3 sequence is 14 residues long. Germline CDR1 KGHSH, CDR2 LQKENI. V lost 3 bases and J lost 4, with 12 bases in between. TCR cDNA molecules were tagged individually, and each one carried a unique molecular identifier. TCRdb analysed the 5' RACE reads with MiXCR anew, one entry per CDR3 protein. The sample lists tens of thousands of distinct CDR3 sequences, approximately 3.1% occurring once. This clonotype showed up many times. Time point: sample taken at primary tumor resection. More than 70 TRACERx patients with early, untreated non-small cell lung cancer donated samples. This rearrangement joins TRBV18 to TRBJ1-1; a weak D match, TRBD1 (6 bases). The receptor's source is a male donor with early-stage non-small cell lung cancer. The sequenced sample was normal lung tissue next to the tumor, obtained at surgery. This chain's CDR3 is CASSPMTGLTEAFF. CDR3 bases: TGTGCCAGCTCACCTATGACAGGACTCACTGAAGCTTTCTTT.